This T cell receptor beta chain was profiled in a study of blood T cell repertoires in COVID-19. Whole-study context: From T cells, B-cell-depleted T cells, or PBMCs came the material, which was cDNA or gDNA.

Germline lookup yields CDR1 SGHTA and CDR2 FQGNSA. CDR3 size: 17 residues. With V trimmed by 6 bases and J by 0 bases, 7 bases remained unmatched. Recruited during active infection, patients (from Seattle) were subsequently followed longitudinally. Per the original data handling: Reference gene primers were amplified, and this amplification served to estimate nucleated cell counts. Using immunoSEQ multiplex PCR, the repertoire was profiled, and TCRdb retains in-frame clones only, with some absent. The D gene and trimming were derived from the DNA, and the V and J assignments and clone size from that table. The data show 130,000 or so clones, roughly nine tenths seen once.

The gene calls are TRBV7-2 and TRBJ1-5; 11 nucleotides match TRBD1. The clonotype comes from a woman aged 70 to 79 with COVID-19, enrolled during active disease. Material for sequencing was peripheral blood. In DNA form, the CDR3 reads TGTGCCAGCAGTCCGGACAGGGGGCAATATAGCAATCAGCCCCAGCATTTT. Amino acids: CASSPDRGQYSNQPQHF.